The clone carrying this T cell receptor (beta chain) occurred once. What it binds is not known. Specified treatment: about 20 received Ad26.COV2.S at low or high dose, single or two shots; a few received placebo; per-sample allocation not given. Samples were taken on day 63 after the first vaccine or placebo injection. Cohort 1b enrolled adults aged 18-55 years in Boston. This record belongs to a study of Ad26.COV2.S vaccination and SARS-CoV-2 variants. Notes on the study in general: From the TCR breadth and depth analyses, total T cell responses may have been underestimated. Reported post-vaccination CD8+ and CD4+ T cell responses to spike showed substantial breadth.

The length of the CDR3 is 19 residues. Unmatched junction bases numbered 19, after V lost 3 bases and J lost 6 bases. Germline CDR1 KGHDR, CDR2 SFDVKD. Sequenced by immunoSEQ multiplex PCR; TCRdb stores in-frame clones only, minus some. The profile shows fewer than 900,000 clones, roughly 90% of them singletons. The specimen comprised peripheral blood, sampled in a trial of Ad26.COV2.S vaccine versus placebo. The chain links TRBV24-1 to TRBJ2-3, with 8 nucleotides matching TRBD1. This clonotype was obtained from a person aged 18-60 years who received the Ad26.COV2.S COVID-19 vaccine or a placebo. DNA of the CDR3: TGTGCCACCAGTGATGCGCCCCCCGGACAGGGATTGGGTTCGGATACGCAGTATTTT. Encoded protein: CATSDAPPGQGLGSDTQYF.